A selection of T cell receptor beta chains follows, all from one sample in a study of shared clonotypes between healthy human individuals. Generated by immunoSEQ multiplex PCR, the TCRdb table keeps only in-frame clones and is missing some. The data show 2 million to 2.5 million clones, 85% to 95% seen once. Sequenced sample: naive CD8+ T cells from PBMCs. These receptors were taken from a man aged 18-30 years in good health. Some clones in this sample may be carry-over from other donors' samples. CDR3s include the opening cysteine and the closing phenylalanine or tryptophan. A D gene is named only where the DNA matches it firmly. Not every row has a clone size; where given, it reads once, few, many or a size class.

size: .; V: TRBV27; J: TRBJ1-1; D: TRBD1; CDR3: CASSRTGEGPMNTEAFF; DNA: TGTGCCAGCAGTCGGACAGGGGAGGGGCCCATGAACACTGAAGCTTTCTTT
size: .; V: TRBV29-1; J: TRBJ2-1; D: TRBD2; CDR3: CSGATSGMVEQFF; DNA: TGCAGCGGGGCGACTAGCGGGATGGTTGAGCAGTTCTTC
size: few; V: TRBV7-6; J: TRBJ2-7; D: .; CDR3: CASSPSIGFHEQYF; DNA: TGTGCCAGCAGCCCATCCATTGGGTTCCACGAGCAGTACTTC
size: .; V: TRBV28; J: TRBJ1-1; D: .; CDR3: CASSLVRNTEAFF; DNA: TGTGCCAGCAGTTTGGTACGGAACACTGAAGCTTTCTTT
size: .; V: TRBV5-5; J: TRBJ2-7; D: TRBD1; CDR3: CASSWTGYGYEQYF; DNA: TGTGCCAGCAGCTGGACAGGGTATGGATACGAGCAGTACTTC
size: .; V: TRBV15; J: TRBJ1-5; D: .; CDR3: CATSRVSEYDYSNQPQHF; DNA: TGTGCCACCAGCAGAGTTTCGGAGTACGATTATAGCAATCAGCCCCAGCATTTT
size: once; V: TRBV9; J: TRBJ2-7; D: .; CDR3: CASSVGLGGHEQYF; DNA: TGTGCCAGCAGCGTAGGCCTGGGTGGGCACGAGCAGTACTTC
size: once; V: TRBV30; J: TRBJ1-1; D: .; CDR3: CAWSARQTNTEAFF; DNA: TGTGCCTGGAGTGCTCGACAGACGAACACTGAAGCTTTCTTT
size: .; V: TRBV6-4; J: TRBJ1-1; D: TRBD1; CDR3: CASSDPDRGFVEYEAFF; DNA: TGTGCCAGCAGTGACCCGGACAGGGGATTTGTCGAGTATGAAGCTTTCTTT
size: .; V: TRBV19; J: TRBJ1-1; D: .; CDR3: CASSIWGHLNTEAFF; DNA: TGTGCCAGTAGTATTTGGGGACACCTGAACACTGAAGCTTTCTTT
size: .; V: TRBV28; J: TRBJ1-4; D: .; CDR3: CASSIRGDTPEKLFF; DNA: TGTGCCAGCAGCATACGGGGGGACACGCCAGAAAAACTGTTTTTT
size: .; V: TRBV29-1; J: TRBJ2-7; D: .; CDR3: CSVGKSSYEQYF; DNA: TGCAGCGTTGGTAAGAGCTCCTACGAGCAGTACTTC
size: .; V: TRBV30; J: TRBJ2-2; D: TRBD1; CDR3: CAWSLTGVSGELFF; DNA: TGTGCCTGGAGTCTAACAGGGGTGAGCGGGGAGCTGTTTTTT
size: .; V: TRBV28; J: TRBJ2-1; D: TRBD2; CDR3: CASSPRLADYYNEQFF; DNA: TGTGCCAGCAGCCCTAGGCTAGCGGACTATTACAATGAGCAGTTCTTC
size: .; V: TRBV7-8; J: TRBJ1-3; D: .; CDR3: CASSLDAGIATIYF; DNA: TGTGCCAGCAGCTTAGATGCGGGTATAGCCACCATATATTTT
size: .; V: TRBV6-1; J: TRBJ1-1; D: .; CDR3: CASSEGRTEAFF; DNA: TGTGCCAGCAGTGAAGGGCGGACAGAAGCTTTCTTT
size: .; V: TRBV27; J: TRBJ2-1; D: .; CDR3: CASSLGRGLVYNEQFF; DNA: TGTGCCAGCAGTTTGGGGAGAGGGCTTGTCTACAATGAGCAGTTCTTC
size: .; V: TRBV7-9; J: TRBJ1-5; D: .; CDR3: CASSLMGLNQPQHF; DNA: TGTGCCAGCAGCTTAATGGGACTCAATCAGCCCCAGCATTTT
size: .; V: TRBV27; J: TRBJ1-5; D: .; CDR3: CASSLSGSNQPQHF; DNA: TGTGCCAGCAGTTTATCGGGCAGCAATCAGCCCCAGCATTTT
size: .; V: TRBV6-1; J: TRBJ2-5; D: TRBD1; CDR3: CASTGTGEQETQYF; DNA: TGTGCCAGCACCGGGACAGGCGAACAAGAGACCCAGTACTTC
size: .; V: TRBV9; J: TRBJ1-1; D: TRBD1; CDR3: CASSVEQGLTEAFF; DNA: TGTGCCAGCAGCGTCGAACAGGGGTTAACTGAAGCTTTCTTT
size: .; V: TRBV4-2; J: TRBJ1-4; D: TRBD1; CDR3: CASSQRDTGGYVEKLFF; DNA: TGTGCCAGCAGCCAAAGAGACACAGGGGGTTATGTGGAAAAACTGTTTTTT
size: .; V: TRBV7-9; J: TRBJ2-7; D: TRBD1; CDR3: CASSLAAGGPYEQYF; DNA: TGTGCCAGCAGCTTAGCTGCAGGGGGTCCCTACGAGCAGTACTTC
size: .; V: TRBV28; J: TRBJ2-7; D: TRBD2; CDR3: CASKTSGKGSYEQYF; DNA: TGTGCCAGCAAGACTAGCGGGAAGGGGTCCTACGAGCAGTACTTC
size: .; V: TRBV9; J: TRBJ2-5; D: .; CDR3: CASSGGPAGETQYF; DNA: TGTGCCAGCAGCGGGGGGCCGGCGGGAGAGACCCAGTACTTC
size: .; V: TRBV13; J: TRBJ1-2; D: .; CDR3: CASSAEEGGFYYGYTF; DNA: TGTGCCAGCAGCGCAGAAGAGGGTGGGTTCTACTATGGCTACACCTTC
size: .; V: TRBV29-1; J: TRBJ2-1; D: .; CDR3: CSVEDAGLSLEQFF; DNA: TGCAGCGTTGAAGACGCGGGACTTTCGTTAGAGCAGTTCTTC
size: .; V: TRBV10-3; J: TRBJ2-7; D: TRBD2; CDR3: CAIRTGTSSEQYF; DNA: TGTGCCATCAGAACCGGGACTAGTTCCGAGCAGTACTTC
size: .; V: TRBV19; J: TRBJ1-1; D: .; CDR3: CASKGGSEAFF; DNA: TGTGCCAGTAAGGGGGGGTCTGAAGCTTTCTTT
size: once; V: TRBV14; J: TRBJ1-3; D: TRBD1; CDR3: CASSQLWTGPSGNTIYF; DNA: TGTGCCAGCAGCCAACTATGGACAGGGCCCTCTGGAAACACCATATATTTT
size: .; V: TRBV27; J: TRBJ2-2; D: .; CDR3: CASQTLYSPGELFF; DNA: TGTGCCAGCCAAACCCTTTACAGTCCCGGGGAGCTGTTTTTT
size: .; V: TRBV11-2; J: TRBJ2-7; D: .; CDR3: CASSDRQSSYEQYF; DNA: TGTGCCAGCAGCGACCGACAGAGCTCCTACGAGCAGTACTTC
size: .; V: TRBV19; J: TRBJ1-5; D: TRBD1; CDR3: CASNPDRADQPQHF; DNA: TGTGCCAGTAACCCGGACAGGGCCGATCAGCCCCAGCATTTT
size: .; V: TRBV2; J: TRBJ2-5; D: TRBD1; CDR3: CASRGQGWQETQYF; DNA: TGTGCCAGCAGAGGACAGGGTTGGCAAGAGACCCAGTACTTC
size: .; V: TRBV5-4; J: TRBJ2-7; D: .; CDR3: CASSSQGYEQYF; DNA: TGTGCCAGCAGCTCCCAGGGGTACGAGCAGTACTTC
size: .; V: TRBV4-2; J: TRBJ2-7; D: TRBD2; CDR3: CASSHGGDSYEQYF; DNA: TGTGCCAGCAGCCACGGGGGGGACTCCTACGAGCAGTACTTC
size: once; V: TRBV28; J: TRBJ1-1; D: .; CDR3: CASSPTSLGMNTEAFF; DNA: TGTGCCAGCAGTCCGACAAGTTTGGGTATGAACACTGAAGCTTTCTTT
size: few; V: TRBV4-2; J: TRBJ1-2; D: .; CDR3: CASSRAGGYTF; DNA: TGTGCCAGCAGCCGGGCGGGTGGCTACACCTTC
size: .; V: TRBV28; J: TRBJ2-1; D: TRBD2; CDR3: CASSLLWSSGSSYNEQFF; DNA: TGTGCCAGCAGTTTATTATGGTCTAGCGGGAGCTCCTACAATGAGCAGTTCTTC
size: .; V: TRBV7-9; J: TRBJ2-7; D: TRBD1; CDR3: CASSLPGQIYEQYF; DNA: TGTGCCAGCAGCCTACCGGGACAGATCTACGAGCAGTACTTC